This TCR beta chain was identified during a study of cytomegalovirus exposure and HLA in healthy donors. Notes on the study in general: Most TCR sequences showed up rarely, but some public TCRs showed up in many donors. The study carried out a later analysis of TCR beta sequences. It associated 15,000 to 20,000 of them with specific HLA alleles at a false discovery rate of 0.05.

Per germline, CDR1 MDHEN and CDR2 SYDVKM. V was pared by 5 bases and J by 3 bases, with 23 bases between. This CDR3 is built from 17 residues. Use of 60 Vbeta and 13 Jbeta primers characterized the PCR. Clones were read by immunoSEQ multiplex PCR, and TCRdb kept only the in-frame ones, dropping some. The sample includes about 200,000 clones, around 82% of them seen just once. Note on this clone: No antigen is known for it.

The receptor's source is a woman in her twenties or thirties in good health and CMV-seronegative. Material: PBMCs. The J gene is TRBJ2-7, the V gene TRBV28; D gene unclear. CDR3 coding DNA: TGTGCCAGCAGTCCCCCTACTAACGACTGGCGGTTCTACGAGCAGTACTTC. Its protein is CASSPPTNDWRFYEQYF.